Presented here are 3 T cell receptor beta chains from one specimen sequenced in a study of graft-versus-host responses after intestinal transplantation. Method: immunoSEQ multiplex PCR; TCRdb's copy keeps in-frame clones and lacks some. There are 93,000 or so clones in the sample; more than 85% occur only once, and around 1% lies in the top ten. Antigens of these TCRs are unknown. The sequenced sample was unstimulated CD8+ T cells sorted from spleen or lymph node cells, obtained before intestinal transplant. The source is a human donor who received an intestinal transplant.

The V and J genes are TRBV4-2 and TRBJ1-1; D gene uncertain. The CDR3 consists of 15 residues. V lost 0 bases and J lost 5, with 13 bases in between. CDR1 is LGHNA and CDR2 is YNFKEQ in the germline V gene. The DNA of the CDR3 is TGTGCCAGCAGCCAAGATCAGTTAGGCCTTACTGAAGCTTTCTTT. It translates to CASSQDQLGLTEAFF.

This chain joins TRBV27 and TRBJ2-7, with D possibly matching TRBD2 (5 bases). The CDR3 has 13 residues. The germline V gene encodes CDR1 MNHEY and CDR2 SMNVEV (reference sequence). Trimming shortened V by 2 bases and J by 5 bases, and 10 bases separated the two germline ends. CDR3 region: CASSLNGGNEQYF. CDR3 coding DNA: TGTGCCAGCAGTTTAAACGGAGGCAACGAGCAGTACTTC.

The CDR3 region is CASSGRTGYQETQYF. CDR3 DNA: TGTGCCAGTAGTGGACGGACCGGGTACCAAGAGACCCAGTACTTC. V usage is TRBV19 and J usage is TRBJ2-5; no clear D. The CDR3 runs to 15 residues. Germline V gene sequence: CDR1 LNHDA, CDR2 SQIVND (reference sequence). Trimming removed 5 bases at V and 0 bases at J, with 13 bases between.